One sample yielded the 25 T cell receptor beta chains listed below, sequenced in a study of blood T cell repertoires in COVID-19 (TCRdb year 2020). Library preparation was by the immunoSEQ multiplex PCR assay. TCRdb holds this immuneACCESS table with in-frame rearrangements only. Some clones are missing; in checked studies, unresolved V genes explain under half, and the rest has no known cause. This sample gives over 120,000 clones in total; about 87% of them show up just once. About 11% of the sample goes to the ten largest clones. Sequenced material: PBMCs or T cells enriched from blood (not recorded which). Source of these receptors: a man aged 60 to 69 who had recovered from COVID-19.

The V gene is TRBV28, the J gene TRBJ1-4, with D hard to call. Trimming took 1 base from V and 16 from J, leaving 13 bases between them. CDR3 size: 12 residues. CDR1 is MDHEN, CDR2 SYDVKM, per germline. The CDR3 spells CASSLSYSPKFF. CDR3 in DNA: TGTGCCAGCAGTTTATCCTATTCCCCTAAGTTTTTT.

The rearrangement joins TRBV6-1 to TRBJ2-7, with D maybe TRBD1 (6 bases). Germline CDR1 reads MNHNS; CDR2 reads SASEGT. The CDR3 length is 13 residues. V was cut by 7 bases and J by 2 bases, with 12 bases left in between. The CDR3 DNA reads TGTGCCAGCACCCGGGACACGACCTACGAGCAGTACTTC. It codes for CASTRDTTYEQYF.

The chain couples TRBV6-5 to TRBJ1-1, with a tentative D call TRBD1 (6 bases). The germline V and J ends were trimmed by 6 bases and 1 base, with 12 bases remaining between them. CDR1 and CDR2 (germline): MNHEY, SVGAGI. This CDR3 spans 14 amino acids. Written as DNA, the CDR3 is TGTGCCAGCAGGGCCGGGACACAGAACACTGAAGCTTTCTTT. Its protein is CASRAGTQNTEAFF.

This sequence joins TRBV6-4 and TRBJ2-7; D may be TRBD1 (5 bases). The ends were cut back, 7 bases at V and 4 bases at J, with 8 bases in the middle. Germline-derived CDR1 and CDR2 are MRHNA and SNTAGT. The CDR3 covers 11 residues. CDR3 protein: CASIRGYEQYF. DNA for the CDR3: TGTGCCAGCATAAGGGGATACGAGCAGTACTTC.

This chain uses TRBV19 with TRBJ2-2, with D unclear. Germline CDR1 LNHDA, CDR2 SQIVND (reference sequence). The CDR3 has 16 residues. V was shortened by 1 base and J by 1 base, with 10 bases between the two germline ends. The CDR3 protein is CASSIGSRWNTGELFF. As DNA, the CDR3 is TGTGCCAGTAGTATAGGGAGCCGTTGGAACACCGGGGAGCTGTTTTTT.

The chain recombines TRBV28 with TRBJ2-3; D perhaps matches TRBD2 (5 bases). There are 15 residues in the CDR3. Germline V gene lookup returns CDR1 MDHEN and CDR2 SYDVKM. V dropped 2 bases and J dropped 0 bases, with 9 bases sitting between them. CDR3 residues: CASSLPWTSTDTQYF. CDR3 coding DNA: TGTGCCAGCAGTTTACCCTGGACTAGCACAGATACGCAGTATTTT.

This clone was observed once. This chain joins TRBV6-5 and TRBJ2-1; 7 bases map to TRBD1. There are 15 residues in the CDR3. Trimming removed 7 bases from V and 3 bases from J; junction bases left unmatched: 9. The germline V gene encodes CDR1 MNHEY and CDR2 SVGAGI. The CDR3, as DNA: TGTGCCAGCAAGGCCGGGACAGATTTCTACAATGAGCAGTTCTTC. This encodes CASKAGTDFYNEQFF.

The gene calls are TRBV19 and TRBJ2-3, with no clear D. Trimming shortened V by 2 bases and J by 4 bases, and 4 bases separated the two germline ends. CDR1 and CDR2 (germline): LNHDA, SQIVND (reference sequence). The CDR3 is 12 amino acids. The CDR3, as DNA: TGTGCCAGTAGTATATCGGCAGATACGCAGTATTTT. Its protein product is CASSISADTQYF.

J is TRBJ2-3 and V is TRBV11-2; 11 bases are a match to TRBD2. The ends lost 0 bases at V and 6 bases at J; junction bases unmatched: 8. Germline V gene sequence: CDR1 SGHAT, CDR2 FQNNGV. CDR3 size: 17 residues. CDR3 sequence: CASSLERLAGKGDTQYF. The CDR3 nucleotides are TGTGCCAGCAGCTTAGAGAGACTAGCGGGAAAAGGGGATACGCAGTATTTT. Supplemented by reference TRBV11-2 and TRBJ2-3, the full variable domain reads EAGVAQSPRYKIIEKRQSVAFWCNPISGHATLYWYQQILGQGPKLLIQFQNNGVVDDSQLPKDRFSAERLKGVDSTLKIQPAKLEDSAVYLCASSLERLAGKGDTQYFGPGTRLTVL.

The chain uses TRBV28 and TRBJ2-7, with a weak D call TRBD2 (6 bases). Germline CDR1 MDHEN, CDR2 SYDVKM. The V end lost 3 bases, the J end lost 1 base, and 19 bases lay between the germline ends. There are 17 residues in the CDR3. For the CDR3, the DNA is TGTGCCAGCAGTTTCCTCGGCGGGGCAGCTGATTCCTACGAGCAGTACTTC. Protein sequence: CASSFLGGAADSYEQYF.

This chain joins TRBV18 and TRBJ1-1; 9 bases map to TRBD1. CDR3 length: 14 amino acids. V lost 3 bases to trimming and J lost 5 bases; unmatched junction nucleotides: 4. The V gene's germline CDR1 is KGHSH and CDR2 LQKENI. The CDR3 bases are TGTGCCAGCTCACCGAAGACAGGGGGAACTGAAGCTTTCTTT. It encodes CASSPKTGGTEAFF.

The V gene is TRBV12-3 or TRBV12-4, the J gene TRBJ1-1; TRBD1 is a possible D gene (5 bases). Trimming left V 10 bases short and J 4 bases short, with 13 bases between. The CDR3 is 12 residues long. As DNA, the CDR3 is TGTGCCACCTCTACAGGACGCACTGAAGCTTTCTTT. Translated, it gives CATSTGRTEAFF.

V and J are TRBV28 and TRBJ1-6, with 7 bases that match TRBD1. CDR1 and CDR2 (germline): MDHEN, SYDVKM. The CDR3 has 15 residues. With 6 bases clipped from V and 11 bases from J, the junction kept 13 bases outside the gene matches. The CDR3 coding sequence is TGTGCCAGCAGCGTATTGCGACAGGGTGACACACCCCTCCACTTT. It specifies CASSVLRQGDTPLHF. The variable domain in full, with the rest retrieved from reference TRBV28 and TRBJ1-6, is DVKVTQSSRYLVKRTGEKVFLECVQDMDHENMFWYRQDPGLGLRLIYFSYDVKMKEKGDIPEGYSVSREKKERFSLILESASTNQTSMYLCASSVLRQGDTPLHFGNGTRLTVT.

The chain couples TRBV2 to TRBJ1-5; no definite D call. The CDR3 length is 16 residues. V lost 6 bases and J lost 0, with 15 bases in between. Per the germline V gene, CDR1 is SNHLY and CDR2 is FYNNEI. This CDR3 is CASRGRRQNSNQPQHF. The CDR3 nucleotides are TGTGCCAGCAGGGGCAGGCGACAAAATAGCAATCAGCCCCAGCATTTT.

This clone was seen more than once but under ten times. V is TRBV5-6 and J is TRBJ1-5; TRBD1 is a possible D gene (5 bases). V lost 1 base and J 8 bases, leaving 25 bases between the germline ends. The V gene's germline CDR1 is SGHDT and CDR2 YYEEEE. The CDR3 runs to 18 residues. This CDR3 reads CASSLFLAGQFPSEPQHF. CDR3 in DNA: TGTGCCAGCAGCTTGTTTCTTGCAGGGCAGTTCCCCTCGGAGCCCCAGCATTTT.

This chain connects TRBV11-2 to TRBJ1-3, with D possibly matching TRBD1 (5 bases). The CDR3 is 16 amino acids. CDR1 is SGHAT, CDR2 FQNNGV, per germline. With 5 bases removed from V and 0 bases from J, the gap between germline ends came to 14 bases. As DNA, the CDR3 is TGTGCCAGCAGCCCCGCGGGGGTTAACTCTGGAAACACCATATATTTT. Protein: CASSPAGVNSGNTIYF. Variable domain in full (rest from reference TRBV11-2 and TRBJ1-3): EAGVAQSPRYKIIEKRQSVAFWCNPISGHATLYWYQQILGQGPKLLIQFQNNGVVDDSQLPKDRFSAERLKGVDSTLKIQPAKLEDSAVYLCASSPAGVNSGNTIYFGEGSWLTVV.

The rearrangement joins TRBV2 to TRBJ2-3; D remains ambiguous. The CDR3 is 15 residues long. Germline loops: CDR1 SNHLY, CDR2 FYNNEI. Trimming took off 7 bases at V and 0 bases at J, with 14 bases between the two ends. The CDR3 region is CASNEVITSTDTQYF. In DNA, the CDR3 is TGTGCCAGCAACGAAGTGATTACTAGCACAGATACGCAGTATTTT.

The V gene is TRBV9, the J gene TRBJ2-5; 13 bases agree with TRBD2. V lost 2 bases to trimming and J lost 4 bases; unmatched junction nucleotides: 5. The germline V gene encodes CDR1 SGDLS and CDR2 YYNGEE. This CDR3 contains 16 residues. DNA for the CDR3: TGTGCCAGCAGCGTCTTGGGACTAGCGGGAACAGAGACCCAGTACTTC. It translates to CASSVLGLAGTETQYF.

V usage is TRBV9 and J usage is TRBJ1-2, with D maybe TRBD1 (5 bases). CDR1 and CDR2 (germline): SGDLS, YYNGEE. V dropped 4 bases and J dropped 8 bases, with 18 bases sitting between them. The CDR3 contains 14 residues. The CDR3 protein is CASSLGTEGWGYTF. CDR3 DNA: TGTGCCAGCAGCCTAGGGACGGAGGGCTGGGGCTACACCTTC.

The chain links TRBV30 to TRBJ1-2; D is undetermined. CDR1 is GTSNPN, CDR2 SVGIG, per germline (reference sequence). The germline V and J ends were trimmed by 4 bases and 7 bases, with 19 bases remaining between them. The CDR3 totals 14 residues. CDR3 nucleotides: TGTGCCTGGATAAAGTTACGAATGGCCTTTGGCTACACCTTC. It specifies CAWIKLRMAFGYTF.

This CDR3 is CASSSNRGWEKLFF. CDR3 in DNA: TGTGCCAGCAGCTCAAACAGGGGTTGGGAAAAACTGTTTTTT. The chain employs TRBV13 and TRBJ1-4; 7 nucleotides line up with TRBD1. The V and J ends lost 4 bases and 8 bases, in that order; junction bases with no gene match: 7. The CDR3 consists of 14 residues. Germline CDR1 reads PRHDT; CDR2 reads FYEKMQ (reference sequence).

This chain connects TRBV2 to TRBJ2-5; TRBD2 is a possible D gene (7 bases). Germline-derived CDR1 and CDR2 are SNHLY and FYNNEI. The ends were cut back, 3 bases at V and 7 bases at J, with 12 bases in the middle. The CDR3 sequence is 13 residues long. In DNA, the CDR3 is TGTGCCAGCAGTGAGGGGGGGCGCGGGACCCAGTACTTC. It yields the protein CASSEGGRGTQYF.

The V gene is TRBV4-2, the J gene TRBJ1-6, with 7 bases aligning to TRBD1. Germline V lookup: CDR1 LGHNA, CDR2 YNFKEQ. The junction had 6 bases not matched to a gene; V was cut back by 5 bases and J by 8 bases. The CDR3 extends over 14 amino acids. The CDR3 spells CASSTGDRDSPLHF. Written as DNA, the CDR3 is TGTGCCAGCAGCACAGGGGATAGGGATTCACCCCTCCACTTT.

This chain links TRBV19 with TRBJ2-1, with unresolved D. Germline V CDR1 and CDR2: LNHDA, SQIVND (reference sequence). Trimming left V 1 base short and J 4 bases short, with 11 bases between. This CDR3 is built from 15 residues. As DNA, the CDR3 is TGTGCCAGTAGTATAGTCCCCGGGTTTTACAATGAGCAGTTCTTC. Translation gives CASSIVPGFYNEQFF.

The chain is built from TRBV2 and TRBJ1-5; 9 bases are a match to TRBD1. The ends lost 7 bases at V and 9 bases at J; junction bases unmatched: 10. The length of the CDR3 is 14 residues. Germline lookup yields CDR1 SNHLY and CDR2 FYNNEI. The DNA for the CDR3 is TGTGCCAGCACTAGGGGACAGGGCCCTTGGCCCCAGCATTTT. This gives the protein CASTRGQGPWPQHF. Using reference TRBV2 and TRBJ1-5 for the parts outside the CDR3, the full variable domain is EPEVTQTPSHQVTQMGQEVILRCVPISNHLYFYWYRQILGQKVEFLVSFYNNEISEKSEIFDDQFSVERPDGSNFTLKIRSTKLEDSAMYFCASTRGQGPWPQHFGDGTRLSIL.